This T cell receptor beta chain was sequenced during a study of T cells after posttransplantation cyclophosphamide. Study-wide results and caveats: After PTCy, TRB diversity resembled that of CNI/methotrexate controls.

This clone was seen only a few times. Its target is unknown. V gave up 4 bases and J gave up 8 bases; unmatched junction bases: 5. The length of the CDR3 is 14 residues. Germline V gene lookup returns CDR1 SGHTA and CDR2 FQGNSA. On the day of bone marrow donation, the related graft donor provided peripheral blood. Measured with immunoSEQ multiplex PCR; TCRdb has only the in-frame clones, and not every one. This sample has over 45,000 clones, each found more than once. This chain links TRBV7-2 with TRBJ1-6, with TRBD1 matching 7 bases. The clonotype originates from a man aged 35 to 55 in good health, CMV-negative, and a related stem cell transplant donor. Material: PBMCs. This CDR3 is CASSWTGADSPLHF. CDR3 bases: TGTGCCAGCAGCTGGACAGGCGCGGATTCACCCCTCCACTTT.